This entry lists 16 T cell receptor beta chains sequenced from one sample in a study of T cell changes during pregnancy in multiple sclerosis. The protocol was immunoSEQ multiplex PCR, while the TCRdb copy is restricted to in-frame clones and leaves out a portion. The repertoire holds just over 80,000 clones, with nearly 95% as singletons. Source: peripheral blood, taken in the second trimester of pregnancy. All receptors come from a female donor with multiple sclerosis, enrolled in a pregnancy study.

The V gene is TRBV7-6, the J gene TRBJ2-2; 7 nucleotides match TRBD1. Germline V gives CDR1 SGHVS, CDR2 FNYEAQ. The CDR3 spans 15 residues. With 5 bases clipped from V and 5 bases from J, the junction kept 8 bases outside the gene matches. In DNA form, the CDR3 reads TGTGCCAGCAGCGGTCGGGACAGTACAACCGGGGAGCTGTTTTTT. Its protein is CASSGRDSTTGELFF.

The V gene is TRBV19, the J gene TRBJ1-5, with a possible D match to TRBD1 (6 bases). CDR3 size: 14 residues. Germline loops: CDR1 LNHDA, CDR2 SQIVND (reference sequence). Trimming removed 8 bases from V and 2 bases from J, with 13 bases in between. This CDR3 is CASQLAGGNQPQHF. The CDR3, as DNA: TGTGCCAGTCAGCTGGCAGGGGGCAATCAGCCCCAGCATTTT.

The CDR3 reads CASSLVGLAAYEQYF. The CDR3 DNA reads TGCGCCAGCAGCTTGGTGGGACTAGCAGCCTACGAGCAGTACTTC. The V and J genes are TRBV5-1 and TRBJ2-7; 9 bases align to TRBD2. The V and J ends lost 0 bases and 2 bases, in that order; junction bases with no gene match: 3. This CDR3 contains 15 residues. CDR1 SGHRS and CDR2 YFSETQ come from the germline V gene.

The chain is built from TRBV30 and TRBJ1-2; the D gene is possibly TRBD1 (5 bases). The CDR3 is 13 residues long. Per the germline V gene, CDR1 is GTSNPN and CDR2 is SVGIG (reference sequence). V was clipped by 4 bases and J by 3 bases, with 12 bases between them. CDR3 DNA sequence: TGTGCCTGGATAGTACGGGGGGACTATGGCTACACCTTC. Its protein is CAWIVRGDYGYTF.

The J gene is TRBJ1-2, the V gene TRBV5-1; D might be TRBD1 (5 bases). Germline V gene sequence: CDR1 SGHRS, CDR2 YFSETQ. The CDR3 is made up of 14 amino acids. Trimming left V 4 bases short and J 2 bases short, with 12 bases between. The CDR3 nucleotides read TGCGCCAGCAGCCTAACAGGTGGGAACTATGGCTACACCTTC. Translated, it gives CASSLTGGNYGYTF. Drawing the rest from reference TRBV5-1 and TRBJ1-2, the complete variable domain is KAGVTQTPRYLIKTRGQQVTLSCSPISGHRSVSWYQQTPGQGLQFLFEYFSETQRNKGNFPGRFSGRQFSNSRSEMNVSTLELGDSALYLCASSLTGGNYGYTFGSGTRLTVV.

The chain carries TRBV7-9 and TRBJ2-7; maybe TRBD2 (5 bases). Germline V gene data show CDR1 as SEHNR and CDR2 as FQNEAQ (reference sequence). The CDR3 totals 14 residues. The V end lost 3 bases, the J end lost 6 bases, and 15 bases lay between the germline ends. CDR3 sequence: CASSFNLPAGEQYF. The CDR3, as DNA: TGTGCCAGCAGCTTTAATCTCCCCGCGGGCGAGCAGTACTTC.

V and J are TRBV19 and TRBJ2-1; 7 bases match TRBD2. The CDR3 is made up of 15 amino acids. Germline values: CDR1 LNHDA, CDR2 SQIVND (reference sequence). V lost 3 bases to trimming and J lost 4 bases; unmatched junction nucleotides: 6. Here the CDR3 reads CASSIGGGRYNEQFF. The CDR3 DNA follows: TGTGCCAGTAGTATCGGAGGCGGGAGATACAATGAGCAGTTCTTC.

A single count supports this clone. One end of the junction fails to match germline, which may point to a read error. The CDR3 spells CASTLRTGLNTEAFF. In DNA, the CDR3 is TGCGCCAGCACCTTGAGGACAGGGCTGAACACTGAAGCTTTCTTT. The rearrangement links TRBV5-1 to TRBJ1-1; TRBD1 matches 8 bases. Germline V gives CDR1 SGHRS, CDR2 YFSETQ. This CDR3 has 15 amino acids.

The sample holds one count of this clone. A read error may account for a junction end that differs from germline. The chain uses TRBV5-1 and TRBJ2-1, with TRBD2 matching over 16 bases. This CDR3 has 18 amino acids. CDR1 is SGHRS and CDR2 is YFSETQ in the germline V gene. CDR3 residues: CTSSSLAGLAGGANEQFF. The CDR3 coding sequence is TGCACCAGCAGCTCCCTGGCGGGACTAGCGGGAGGGGCCAATGAGCAGTTCTTC.

The chain carries TRBV4-1 and TRBJ1-5, with D unresolved. V was shortened by 3 bases and J by 4 bases, with 13 bases between the two germline ends. The CDR3 covers 15 residues. Per germline, CDR1 MGHRA and CDR2 YSYEKL. CDR3 amino acids: CASSHPGNANQPQHF. As DNA, the CDR3 is TGCGCCAGCAGCCATCCCGGGAACGCAAATCAGCCCCAGCATTTT.

This rearrangement joins TRBV4-1 to TRBJ2-1, with 9 bases that match TRBD2. CDR1 and CDR2 (germline): MGHRA, YSYEKL. This CDR3 has 14 residues. Germline trimming cut 3 bases from V and 7 bases from J; bases unmatched to any gene: 4. CDR3 sequence (DNA): TGCGCCAGCAGCCAGGCGGGAGGGGCGAATGAGCAGTTCTTC. As protein: CASSQAGGANEQFF.

This rearrangement joins TRBV7-2 to TRBJ2-2; D unclear. Germline V gene sequence: CDR1 SGHTA, CDR2 FQGNSA. With 1 base removed from V and 2 bases from J, the gap between germline ends came to 8 bases. This CDR3 has 15 amino acids. The CDR3, as DNA: TGTGCCAGCAGCTTAGACAGAGTAAACACCGGGGAGCTGTTTTTT. Its protein product is CASSLDRVNTGELFF.

This rearrangement joins TRBV4-1 to TRBJ1-5, with D unclear. The V and J ends lost 5 bases and 0 bases respectively, with 17 bases between them. CDR3 length equals 17 residues. Germline V gene data show CDR1 as MGHRA and CDR2 as YSYEKL. CDR3 DNA: TGCGCCAGCAGCTTAAGCTCAGGTGGCCATAGCAATCAGCCCCAGCATTTT. Protein sequence: CASSLSSGGHSNQPQHF.

The chain has TRBV5-6 and TRBJ1-5; D possibly corresponds to TRBD1 (6 bases). The germline V and J ends were trimmed by 4 bases and 7 bases, with 18 bases remaining between them. The V gene's germline CDR1 is SGHDT and CDR2 YYEEEE. The CDR3 has 15 amino acids. CDR3: CASSHVWGPNQPQHF. Here the CDR3 DNA reads TGTGCCAGCAGCCATGTCTGGGGGCCCAACCAGCCCCAGCATTTT.

The CDR3 loop reads CASSRILAGVTDTQYF. Written as DNA, the CDR3 is TGTGCCAGCAGCCGTATACTAGCGGGGGTCACAGATACGCAGTATTTT. This chain connects TRBV7-2 to TRBJ2-3; 11 nucleotides align to TRBD2. Germline V lookup: CDR1 SGHTA, CDR2 FQGNSA. V lost 5 bases, J lost 2 bases, and 6 bases stayed unmatched. There are 16 residues in the CDR3.

The chain uses TRBV9 and TRBJ2-7; 7 nucleotides align to TRBD1. V was pared by 0 bases and J by 7 bases, with 10 bases of the junction left unmatched. This CDR3 spans 15 amino acids. In germline, CDR1 is SGDLS, CDR2 YYNGEE. The CDR3 nucleotides read TGTGCCAGCAGCGTAGGGGGGACAGTGCGAGAAGAGCAGTACTTC. Its protein is CASSVGGTVREEQYF.